The 14 T cell receptor beta chains in this list originate from one sample, sequenced in a study of tissue T cells after allogeneic stem cell transplantation. Noted time point: mouse harvest day 7 after allogeneic transplant. Tail vein injection delivered 10^7 T-cell-depleted bone marrow cells and 10^6 splenic CD5+ T cells. Sequencing used immunoSEQ multiplex PCR; TCRdb keeps in-frame clones, though not all of them. The table lists about 10,000 clones, about 50% of them singletons. Source material: gut tissue. These receptors were collected from a female BALB/c mouse given C57BL/6 T cells with graft-versus-host disease after an allogeneic hematopoietic cell transplant.

As to this clone: Genes and germline are mouse. The read comes to an end 1 residue before the CDR3 does, leaving the germline J gene to fill in the end. J is TRBJ2-5 and V is TRBV19; D is undetermined. The CDR3 sequence is 12 residues long. Germline V gives CDR1 FNHDT, CDR2 SITEND (reference sequence). Trimming took 5 bases from V and 1 from J, leaving 5 bases between them. CDR3 in amino acids: CASRRDQDTQYF. The part of the CDR3 DNA that was read is TGTGCCAGCAGGAGGGACCAAGACACCCAGTAC.

This clone has just a few counts. Mouse germline and gene names are used. Read sequence stops 1 residue before the CDR3 end, and the germline J gene provides the missing end. Other DNA sequences in the sample encode the same CDR3. The chain combines TRBV26 with TRBJ2-3; D is ambiguous. The CDR3 is 13 residues long. CDR1 and CDR2 (germline): KGHPV, FQNQEV (reference sequence). Between the trimmed V and J ends, which lost 0 bases and 1 base, there was a span of 2 bases. The CDR3 here is CASSLSGAETLYF. Incomplete CDR3 DNA: TGTGCCAGCAGTCTGTCGGGTGCAGAAACGCTGTAT.

Note on this clone: Genes here carry mouse names. The read terminates 1 residue ahead of where the CDR3 ends, so the germline J gene completes it. V and J are TRBV16 and TRBJ2-7; possibly TRBD2 for D (5 bases). The germline gives CDR1 SGHSA, CDR2 FRNQAP. V was cut by 1 base and J by 1 base, with 8 bases left in between. The CDR3 has 14 residues. The CDR3 region is CASSLGGESYEQYF. The sequenced CDR3 bases are TGTGCAAGCAGCTTAGGTGGGGAGTCCTATGAACAGTAC. The full variable domain, with the rest looked up from reference TRBV16 and TRBJ2-7, is NAGVIQTPRHKVTGKGQEATLWCEPISGHSAVFWYRQTIVQGLEFLTYFRNQAPIDDSGMPKERFSAQMPNQSHSTLKIQSTQPQDSAVYLCASSLGGESYEQYFGPGTRLTVL.

This clone appeared a few times. Gene names and germline refer to mouse. The observed sequence ends 1 residue before the CDR3 terminus, with the missing tail filled in from the germline J gene. The chain is built from TRBV26 and TRBJ2-7; no clear D. V was clipped by 2 bases and J by 2 bases, with 4 bases between them. Germline-derived CDR1 and CDR2 are KGHPV and FQNQEV (reference sequence). This CDR3 is 12 amino acids long. CDR3 DNA, as far as it was read: TGTGCCAGCAGTCTGCCAGCCTATGAACAGTAC. It specifies CASSLPAYEQY. From start to end, the CDR3 is CASSLPAYEQYF.

The sample holds a few counts of this clone. Mouse gene names and germline throughout. The missing CDR3 end, 1 residue past where the read stops, is filled in from the germline J gene. The chain couples TRBV26 to TRBJ1-5, with D perhaps matching TRBD1 (5 bases). CDR3 size: 13 residues. From germline, CDR1 is KGHPV and CDR2 FQNQEV (reference sequence). V was shortened by 4 bases and J by 1 base, with 5 bases between the two germline ends. The CDR3 loop reads CASSRDNNQAPLF. CDR3 DNA (partial): TGTGCCAGCAGTCGGGACAACAACCAGGCTCCGCTT.

By frequency in the sample, this clone is medium-sized (0.01 to 0.1%). Gene and germline names: mouse. The observed sequence ends 1 residue before the CDR3 terminus, with the missing tail filled in from the germline J gene. The rearrangement joins TRBV17 to TRBJ1-5; D remains ambiguous. Looked up from germline, CDR1 is MNHDT and CDR2 is YYDKIL. The CDR3 spans 10 residues. The V gene lost 3 bases and the J gene lost 8 bases, with 2 bases spanning the gap. The CDR3 bases that were read are TGTGCTAGCAGTAGGAAGGCTCCGCTT. It specifies CASSRKAPL. The whole CDR3 protein reads CASSRKAPLF.

In its sample, this clone ranks as medium-sized (0.01 to 0.1%). The gene names here belong to mouse. The sequenced fragment ends 1 residue before the CDR3 boundary, so the rest is inferred from the germline J gene. The rearrangement uses TRBV26 and TRBJ2-7, with D possibly TRBD1 on 7 matching bases. The germline V and J ends were trimmed by 0 bases and 7 bases, with 7 bases remaining between them. The germline V gene has CDR1 KGHPV and CDR2 FQNQEV (reference sequence). The CDR3 runs to 12 residues. CDR3 residues: CASSLSGGEQYF. CDR3 DNA (partial): TGTGCCAGCAGTCTGTCAGGGGGCGAACAGTAC.

A note on this clone: Germline and genes here are mouse. Read coverage stops 1 residue before the CDR3 terminus; the germline J gene supplies the remainder. The chain combines TRBV3 with TRBJ2-5, with TRBD2 matching over 8 bases. The germline V gene encodes CDR1 SNHLY and CDR2 FYNGKV (reference sequence). Trimming removed 5 bases from V and 5 bases from J; junction bases left unmatched: 6. The CDR3 runs 14 residues. CDR3: CASSPRLGRDTQYF. CDR3 DNA (partial): TGTGCCAGCAGCCCCCGACTGGGGAGAGACACCCAGTAC.

Concerning this clone: These gene names are mouse names. The CDR3 sequence is CASSLDGASQNTLYF. CDR3 bases read: TGTGCAAGCAGCTTAGATGGGGCTAGTCAAAACACCTTGTAC. The chain combines TRBV16 with TRBJ2-4; D possibly uses TRBD1 or TRBD2 (5 bases each). Read sequence stops 1 residue before the CDR3 end, and the germline J gene provides the missing end. The CDR3 spans 15 residues. Germline V lookup: CDR1 SGHSA, CDR2 FRNQAP. Deletions cut 0 bases from V and 0 bases from J, with 7 bases between.

This clone is large (0.1 to 1%) in the sample. Mouse gene names apply. With the read ending 1 residue before the CDR3 end, the germline J gene is used to fill in that end. The chain recombines TRBV26 with TRBJ2-7; 8 bases are a match to TRBD1. V dropped 1 base and J dropped 7; count of bases not matched to a gene: 9. The CDR3 contains 15 residues. Germline lookup yields CDR1 KGHPV and CDR2 FQNQEV (reference sequence). The sequenced CDR3 bases are TGTGCCAGCAGTCTGTTGGCAGGGGGCGCGGGAGAACAGTAC. Its protein product is CASSLLAGGAGEQY. The entire CDR3 is CASSLLAGGAGEQYF.

This clone was recorded a few times. Genes and germline are mouse. The read ends 1 residue shy of where the CDR3 ends; the end is completed using the germline J gene. The rearrangement links TRBV16 to TRBJ1-2, with no clear D. Germline assignment: CDR1 SGHSA and CDR2 FRNQAP. CDR3 length: 13 amino acids. Trimming removed 6 bases from V and 0 bases from J, with 8 bases in between. The covered CDR3 bases are TGTGCAAGCAGTAGGACGACAAACTCCGACTACACC. This encodes CASSRTTNSDYT. The whole CDR3 sequence reads CASSRTTNSDYTF.

As for this clone: The gene names here belong to mouse. The read ends 1 residue before the CDR3 terminus; that terminus is restored from the germline J gene. The chain combines TRBV29 with TRBJ2-2, with 12 bases aligning to TRBD1. This CDR3 is built from 15 residues. The germline CDR1 and CDR2 sequences are MSHET and SYDVDS. J was trimmed by 2 bases and V by 7 bases; bases with no gene match: 2. The CDR3 sequence is CASTGQGANTGQLYF. The sequenced part of the CDR3 DNA is TGTGCTAGCACGGGACAGGGGGCCAACACCGGGCAGCTCTAC.

In regard to this clone: Gene and germline names: mouse. The read falls 1 residue short of the CDR3 end, and the missing part is taken from the germline J gene. The V call is TRBV31, the J call TRBJ2-3, with D possibly TRBD1 on 5 matching bases. Germline-derived CDR1 and CDR2 are GKSSPN and SITVG. Trimming removed 2 bases from V and 0 bases from J, with 9 bases in between. CDR3 length: 14 amino acids. CDR3 in amino acids: CAWSDSTSAETLYF. The covered CDR3 bases are TGTGCCTGGAGTGACAGCACTAGTGCAGAAACGCTGTAT. The full variable domain, in which reference TRBV31 and TRBJ2-3 provide the parts outside the CDR3, is AQTIHQWPVAEIKAVGSPLSLGCTIKGKSSPNLYWYWQATGGTLQQLFYSITVGQVESVVQLNLSASRPKDDQFILSTEKLLLSHSGFYLCAWSDSTSAETLYFGSGTRLTVL.

This clone is judged medium-sized. Gene names refer to mouse genes. The missing CDR3 end, 1 residue past where the read stops, is filled in from the germline J gene. This chain connects TRBV26 to TRBJ2-5, with D unclear. The V and J ends lost 4 bases and 6 bases respectively, with 8 bases between them. The V gene's germline CDR1 is KGHPV and CDR2 FQNQEV (reference sequence). This CDR3 has 12 amino acids. CDR3 sequence reads: CASSPRGDTQYF. The DNA read from the CDR3 is TGTGCCAGCAGTCCGAGAGGGGACACCCAGTAC. Based on the CDR3 plus reference TRBV26 and TRBJ2-5, the full variable domain is NSKVIQTPRYLVKGQGQKAKMRCIPEKGHPVVFWYQQNKNNEFKFLINFQNQEVLQQIDMTEKRFSAECPSNSPCSLEIQSSEAGDSALYLCASSPRGDTQYFGPGTRLLVL.